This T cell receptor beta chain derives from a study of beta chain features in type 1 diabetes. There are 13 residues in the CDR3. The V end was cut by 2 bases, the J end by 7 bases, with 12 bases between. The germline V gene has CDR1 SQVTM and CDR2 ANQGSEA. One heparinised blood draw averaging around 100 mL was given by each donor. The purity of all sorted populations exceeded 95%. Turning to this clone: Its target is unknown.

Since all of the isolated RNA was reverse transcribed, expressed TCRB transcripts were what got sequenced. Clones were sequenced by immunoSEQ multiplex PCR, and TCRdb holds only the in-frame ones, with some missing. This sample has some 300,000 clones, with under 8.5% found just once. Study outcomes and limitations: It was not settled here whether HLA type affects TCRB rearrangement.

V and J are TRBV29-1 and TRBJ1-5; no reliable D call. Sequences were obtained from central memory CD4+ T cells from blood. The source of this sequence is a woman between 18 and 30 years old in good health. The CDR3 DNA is TGCAGCGTTGAATCCGACTGGGGACAGCCCCAGCATTTT. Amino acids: CSVESDWGQPQHF. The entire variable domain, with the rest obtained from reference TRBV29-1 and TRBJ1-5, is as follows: SAVISQKPSRDICQRGTSLTIQCQVDSQVTMMFWYRQQPGQSLTLIATANQGSEATYESGFVIDKFPISRPNLTFSTLTVSNMSPEDSSIYLCSVESDWGQPQHFGDGTRLSIL.